The next 5 T cell receptor beta chains were all read from a single sample in a study of CD4 T cells in relation to SARS-CoV-2 and coronaviruses. No antigen is known for these receptors. Profiled with immunoSEQ multiplex PCR; TCRdb holds only in-frame clones, not every one. Here the sample spans tens of thousands of clones, around 74% being singletons. Sequenced sample: memory CD4+ T cells from PBMCs, cultured in vitro. The receptors here all came from an adult with COVID-19.

The V and J genes are TRBV6-5 and TRBJ1-1, with 9 positions matching TRBD1. After removal of 5 bases from V and 4 bases from J, the junction contained 8 bases not matched to a gene. Germline V gene lookup returns CDR1 MNHEY and CDR2 SVGAGI. The CDR3 runs 15 residues. CDR3 loop: CASSRLRTGATEAFF. For the CDR3, the DNA is TGTGCCAGCAGTCGACTCAGGACAGGGGCCACTGAAGCTTTCTTT.

The chain has TRBV29-1 and TRBJ1-4, with D perhaps matching TRBD1 (6 bases). Germline-derived CDR1 and CDR2 are SQVTM and ANQGSEA. V was shortened by 5 bases and J by 4 bases, with 17 bases between the two germline ends. The CDR3 runs to 15 residues. The CDR3 DNA reads TGCAGCGTTCTGGGGTTGGACAGACATAATGAAAAACTGTTTTTT. Translated: CSVLGLDRHNEKLFF. The complete variable domain, with remaining parts taken from reference TRBV29-1 and TRBJ1-4, reads SAVISQKPSRDICQRGTSLTIQCQVDSQVTMMFWYRQQPGQSLTLIATANQGSEATYESGFVIDKFPISRPNLTFSTLTVSNMSPEDSSIYLCSVLGLDRHNEKLFFGSGTQLSVL.

The V and J genes are TRBV7-9 and TRBJ2-1, with D perhaps matching TRBD2 (6 bases). CDR1 and CDR2 (germline): SEHNR, FQNEAQ (reference sequence). The CDR3 is 14 amino acids. The V and J ends lost 4 bases and 6 bases respectively, with 13 bases between them. CDR3 residues: CASSSLQGGNEQFF. The CDR3 region has the DNA TGTGCCAGCAGCTCGTTGCAGGGAGGCAATGAGCAGTTCTTC.

This clone was seen once. The J gene is TRBJ2-1, the V gene TRBV19; a weak D match, TRBD2 (5 bases). Germline assignment: CDR1 LNHDA and CDR2 SQIVND (reference sequence). Trimming cost V 5 bases and J 7 bases, with 15 bases left between them. The CDR3 is made up of 14 amino acids. In DNA form, the CDR3 reads TGTGCCAGTAGTCGTTTCGACCGGGGAAATGAGCAGTTCTTC. It encodes CASSRFDRGNEQFF.

This clone was detected a few times. The rearrangement uses TRBV6-5 and TRBJ1-6; TRBD1 is a possible D gene (5 bases). CDR1 is MNHEY, CDR2 SVGAGI, per germline. Trimming removed 5 bases from V and 7 bases from J, with 12 bases in between. The CDR3 is 14 amino acids. CDR3 bases: TGTGCCAGCAGTCGGGACTCCGAAAATTCACCCCTCCACTTT. Translating gives CASSRDSENSPLHF.